This passage covers 22 T cell receptor beta chains from one sample sequenced in a study of blood T cell repertoires in COVID-19. This table comes from immunoSEQ multiplex PCR, and its TCRdb copy is limited to in-frame clones, with some not included. The sample yields under 500,000 clones, about 90% seen once. Input material: PBMCs or T cells enriched from blood (not recorded which). The receptors were sampled from a woman between 18 and 29 years old with acute COVID-19.

The chain joins TRBV19 to TRBJ2-7, with 10 bases that match TRBD1. Germline-derived CDR1 and CDR2 are LNHDA and SQIVND (reference sequence). Trimming cost V 6 bases and J 6 bases; bases outside gene matches: 17. The CDR3 has 17 residues. The DNA for the CDR3 is TGTGCCAGTAGACGTAAAATCTTCGGACAGGGGGTGGGCGAGCAGTACTTC. Protein: CASRRKIFGQGVGEQYF.

The chain employs TRBV2 and TRBJ1-5; D gene ambiguous. Germline CDR1 is SNHLY and CDR2 is FYNNEI. V was clipped by 5 bases and J by 3 bases, with 8 bases between them. This CDR3 has 13 amino acids. The chain's CDR3 is CASSTGNNQPQHF. CDR3 nucleotide sequence: TGTGCCAGCAGTACCGGGAACAATCAGCCCCAGCATTTT.

The genes are TRBV9 and TRBJ1-1; D uncertain. The germline gives CDR1 SGDLS, CDR2 YYNGEE. CDR3 length: 16 residues. Trimming removed 2 bases from V and 3 bases from J, with 17 bases in between. The CDR3 coding sequence is TGTGCCAGCAGCGTTGCAATTTACGGTGTGGACACTGAAGCTTTCTTT. This encodes CASSVAIYGVDTEAFF.

The chain combines TRBV2 with TRBJ1-5; D is perhaps TRBD1 (6 bases). The germline gives CDR1 SNHLY, CDR2 FYNNEI. Deletions cut 6 bases from V and 2 bases from J, with 17 bases between. The length of the CDR3 is 16 residues. The CDR3 protein is CASSQGYSSGNQPQHF. The DNA of the CDR3 is TGTGCCAGCAGCCAGGGGTATTCATCGGGCAATCAGCCCCAGCATTTT.

The chain recombines TRBV11-2 with TRBJ1-3; 7 nucleotides agree with TRBD1. CDR3 length: 14 residues. Germline V gives CDR1 SGHAT, CDR2 FQNNGV. V dropped 1 base and J dropped 3; count of bases not matched to a gene: 0. CDR3 sequence: CASSLGQGGNTIYF. CDR3 DNA: TGTGCCAGCAGCTTAGGACAGGGTGGAAACACCATATATTTT.

The chain employs TRBV12-5 and TRBJ1-2; no firm D call. There are 14 residues in the CDR3. The V end was cut by 7 bases, the J end by 0 bases, with 12 bases between. Germline CDR1 reads LGHNT; CDR2 reads FRNRAP. In nucleotides, the CDR3 is TGTGCTAGTGCCCCCGGAGGTTCTAACTATGGCTACACCTTC. Its translation is CASAPGGSNYGYTF.

The chain uses TRBV29-1 and TRBJ2-3; D is perhaps TRBD2 (6 bases). Trimming stripped 7 bases from V and 4 bases from J, with 21 bases between. The CDR3 sequence is 15 residues long. Germline-derived CDR1 and CDR2 are SQVTM and ANQGSEA. As DNA, the CDR3 is TGCAGCGCACGAATTGGGTTCGGGGAGGCAGATACGCAGTATTTT. Its translation is CSARIGFGEADTQYF.

The chain recombines TRBV24-1 with TRBJ1-2, with 10 bases identical to TRBD1. The junction had 1 base not matched to a gene; V was cut back by 2 bases and J by 5 bases. The CDR3 covers 14 residues. The germline CDR1 and CDR2 sequences are KGHDR and SFDVKD. CDR3 DNA: TGTGCCACCAGTGATTGGGACAGGGGATATGGCTACACCTTC. It yields the protein CATSDWDRGYGYTF.

The rearrangement joins TRBV10-1 to TRBJ1-1; D is possibly TRBD1 (6 bases). CDR1 WNHNN and CDR2 SYGVQD come from the germline V gene (reference sequence). The CDR3 loop spans 17 amino acids. Trimming left V 5 bases short and J 1 base short, with 20 bases between. CDR3 residues: CASSPLPQGLENTEAFF. CDR3 bases: TGCGCCAGCAGTCCTCTCCCACAGGGCCTAGAGAACACTGAAGCTTTCTTT.

This chain links TRBV28 with TRBJ1-5, with 9 bases lining up with TRBD1. Germline CDR1 and CDR2: MDHEN and SYDVKM. This CDR3 has 15 amino acids. V was pared by 6 bases and J by 6 bases, with 9 bases of the junction left unmatched. CDR3 in amino acids: CASRGTGSVGQPQHF. CDR3 nucleotides: TGTGCCAGCAGAGGGACAGGGTCGGTTGGTCAGCCCCAGCATTTT.

This chain uses TRBV7-9 with TRBJ2-1, with 14 nucleotides matching TRBD2. This CDR3 contains 18 residues. V gave up 5 bases and J gave up 3 bases; unmatched junction bases: 9. Germline values: CDR1 SEHNR, CDR2 FQNEAQ (reference sequence). For the CDR3, the DNA is TGTGCCAGCAGCGCCGGGACTAGCGGGGGAACCGGCTACAATGAGCAGTTCTTC. Amino acids: CASSAGTSGGTGYNEQFF.

The chain links TRBV28 to TRBJ1-1; 7 nucleotides line up with TRBD1. The germline V gene has CDR1 MDHEN and CDR2 SYDVKM. The CDR3 has 14 amino acids. V shed 7 bases and J 3 bases; nucleotides not matched to a gene: 8. DNA of the CDR3: TGTGCCAGCACTTTGGGGCAGGGGGACACTGAAGCTTTCTTT. This encodes CASTLGQGDTEAFF.

The chain carries TRBV5-6 and TRBJ2-1; 14 bases map to TRBD2. The CDR3 is 19 residues long. With V trimmed by 2 bases and J by 0 bases, 7 bases remained unmatched. Germline-derived CDR1 and CDR2 are SGHDT and YYEEEE. CDR3 DNA: TGTGCCAGCAGCTTACCGGGACTAGCGGGAGCAAGCTCCTACAATGAGCAGTTCTTC. Translation: CASSLPGLAGASSYNEQFF.

V gene TRBV29-1 combines with J gene TRBJ1-2, with D possibly matching TRBD1 (5 bases). V lost 6 bases to trimming and J lost 4 bases, with 12 bases between them. From germline, CDR1 is SQVTM and CDR2 ANQGSEA. CDR3 length: 12 residues. Written as DNA, the CDR3 is TGCAGCGTGCGGGACCGGCGCTATGGCTACACCTTC. Protein sequence: CSVRDRRYGYTF.

V usage is TRBV2 and J usage is TRBJ1-3, with D perhaps matching TRBD1 (5 bases). Trimming took 5 bases from V and 0 from J, leaving 11 bases between them. Germline assignment: CDR1 SNHLY and CDR2 FYNNEI. The CDR3 is made up of 15 amino acids. The CDR3 reads CASSPDSSSGNTIYF. The CDR3 DNA sequence: TGTGCCAGCAGTCCCGACAGCAGCTCTGGAAACACCATATATTTT. The entire variable domain, with the rest obtained from reference TRBV2 and TRBJ1-3, is as follows: EPEVTQTPSHQVTQMGQEVILRCVPISNHLYFYWYRQILGQKVEFLVSFYNNEISEKSEIFDDQFSVERPDGSNFTLKIRSTKLEDSAMYFCASSPDSSSGNTIYFGEGSWLTVV.

This clone was observed a single time. The rearrangement links TRBV9 to TRBJ2-1; the match to TRBD2 covers 8 bases. This CDR3 region has 15 residues. V shed 3 bases, J shed 7 bases, and the junction held 9 bases outside the gene matches. The germline gives CDR1 SGDLS, CDR2 YYNGEE. This chain's CDR3 is CASSAGRGGWNEQFF. The CDR3 DNA is TGTGCCAGCAGCGCCGGGAGGGGAGGGTGGAATGAGCAGTTCTTC.

This sequence joins TRBV27 and TRBJ1-5, with D possibly matching TRBD1 (5 bases). Germline-derived CDR1 and CDR2 are MNHEY and SMNVEV (reference sequence). V lost 3 bases to trimming and J lost 7 bases, with 19 bases between them. CDR3 length equals 16 residues. Here the CDR3 DNA reads TGTGCCAGCAGTTTTGGCACTGGGCAGGGCGGACAGCCCCAGCATTTT. Protein sequence: CASSFGTGQGGQPQHF.

The chain links TRBV15 to TRBJ2-3, with D perhaps matching TRBD1 (6 bases). CDR3 length equals 16 residues. CDR1 and CDR2 from the germline V gene are LNHNV and YYDKDF (reference sequence). Trimming removed 2 bases from V and 1 base from J, with 13 bases in between. As DNA, the CDR3 is TGTGCCACCAGCAGACAGGGGTGGACGGGCACAGATACGCAGTATTTT. Residues: CATSRQGWTGTDTQYF. Full variable domain (remainder filled in from reference TRBV15 and TRBJ2-3): DAMVIQNPRYQVTQFGKPVTLSCSQTLNHNVMYWYQQKSSQAPKLLFHYYDKDFNNEADTPDNFQSRRPNTSFCFLDIRSPGLGDTAMYLCATSRQGWTGTDTQYFGPGTRLTVL.

The chain couples TRBV6-5 to TRBJ2-1, with 12 bases that match TRBD2. The germline V gene has CDR1 MNHEY and CDR2 SVGAGI. V was pared by 0 bases and J by 8 bases, with 5 bases of the junction left unmatched. This CDR3 region has 16 residues. The CDR3 bases are TGTGCCAGCAGTTACTCGACCCTAGCGGGGGGGCATGAGCAGTTCTTC. Its protein is CASSYSTLAGGHEQFF.

A word on this clone: The identical CDR3 is also encoded by other nucleotide sequences in the sample. The chain is built from TRBV30 and TRBJ2-1; possible D gene TRBD2, 5 bases. Trimming removed 0 bases from V and 7 bases from J, with 7 bases in between. This CDR3 region has 12 residues. Germline-derived CDR1 and CDR2 are GTSNPN and SVGIG (reference sequence). CDR3 sequence: CAWSVLGNEQFF. CDR3 nucleotides: TGTGCCTGGAGTGTACTAGGAAATGAGCAGTTCTTC.

Only one count was recorded for this clone. The chain joins TRBV5-4 to TRBJ1-2; 10 nucleotides align to TRBD1. The V segment lost 2 bases and the J segment 0 bases; nucleotides outside the gene matches: 10. The CDR3 totals 18 residues. From germline, CDR1 is SGHNT and CDR2 YYREEE (reference sequence). The CDR3 DNA reads as TGTGCCAGCAGCTTCCCCGTCGGACAGGGGGGAGCTAACTATGGCTACACCTTC. Residues: CASSFPVGQGGANYGYTF.

This clone was seen just once. The chain uses TRBV25-1 and TRBJ2-7; D not resolved. In germline, CDR1 is MGHDK, CDR2 SYGVNS. The CDR3 is 12 residues long. Trimming shortened V by 5 bases and J by 3 bases, and 8 bases separated the two germline ends. The CDR3 DNA reads as TGTGCCAGCAGTCCACGGAGCTACGAGCAGTACTTC. Translation gives CASSPRSYEQYF.